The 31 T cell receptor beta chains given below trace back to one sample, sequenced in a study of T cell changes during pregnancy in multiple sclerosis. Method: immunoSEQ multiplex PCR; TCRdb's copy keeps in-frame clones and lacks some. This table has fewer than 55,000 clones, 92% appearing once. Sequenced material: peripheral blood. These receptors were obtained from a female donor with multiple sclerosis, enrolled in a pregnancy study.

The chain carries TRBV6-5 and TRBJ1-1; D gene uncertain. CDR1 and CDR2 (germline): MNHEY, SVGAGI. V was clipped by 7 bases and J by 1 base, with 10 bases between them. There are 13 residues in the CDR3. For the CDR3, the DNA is TGTGCCAGCACCAAAGACGAGAACACTGAAGCTTTCTTT. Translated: CASTKDENTEAFF.

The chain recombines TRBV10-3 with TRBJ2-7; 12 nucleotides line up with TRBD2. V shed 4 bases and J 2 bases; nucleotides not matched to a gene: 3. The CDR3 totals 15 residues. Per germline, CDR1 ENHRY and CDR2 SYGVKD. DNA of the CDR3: TGTGCCATCAGTGGGACTAGCGGGGCACCCTACGAGCAGTACTTC. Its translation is CAISGTSGAPYEQYF.

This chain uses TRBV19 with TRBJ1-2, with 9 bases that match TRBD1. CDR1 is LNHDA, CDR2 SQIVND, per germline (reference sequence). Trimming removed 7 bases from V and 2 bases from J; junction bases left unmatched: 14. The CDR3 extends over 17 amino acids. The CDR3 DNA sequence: TGTGCCAGTAACCCCGTGGGACAGGGAGTTCGGAACTATGGCTACACCTTC. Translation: CASNPVGQGVRNYGYTF. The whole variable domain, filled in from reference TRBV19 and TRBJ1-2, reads DGGITQSPKYLFRKEGQNVTLSCEQNLNHDAMYWYRQDPGQGLRLIYYSQIVNDFQKGDIAEGYSVSREKKESFPLTVTSAQKNPTAFYLCASNPVGQGVRNYGYTFGSGTRLTVV.

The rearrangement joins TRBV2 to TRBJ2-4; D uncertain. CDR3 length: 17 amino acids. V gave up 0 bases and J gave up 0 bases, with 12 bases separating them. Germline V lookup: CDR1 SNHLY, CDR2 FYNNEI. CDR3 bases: TGTGCCAGCAGTGAAGCGCCGTCAGTTTTAGCCAAAAACATTCAGTACTTC. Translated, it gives CASSEAPSVLAKNIQYF.

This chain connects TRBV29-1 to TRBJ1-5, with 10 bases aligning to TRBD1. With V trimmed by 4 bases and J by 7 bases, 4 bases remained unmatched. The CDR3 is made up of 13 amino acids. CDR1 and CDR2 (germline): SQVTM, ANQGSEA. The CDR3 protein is CSVGQGAKQPQHF. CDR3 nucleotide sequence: TGCAGCGTTGGACAGGGGGCGAAACAGCCCCAGCATTTT. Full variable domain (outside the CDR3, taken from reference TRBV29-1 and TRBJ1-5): SAVISQKPSRDICQRGTSLTIQCQVDSQVTMMFWYRQQPGQSLTLIATANQGSEATYESGFVIDKFPISRPNLTFSTLTVSNMSPEDSSIYLCSVGQGAKQPQHFGDGTRLSIL.

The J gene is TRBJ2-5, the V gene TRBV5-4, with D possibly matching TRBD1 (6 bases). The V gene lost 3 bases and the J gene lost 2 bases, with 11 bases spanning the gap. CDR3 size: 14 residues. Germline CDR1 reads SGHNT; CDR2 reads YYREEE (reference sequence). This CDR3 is CASSWSRGQETQYF. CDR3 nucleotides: TGTGCCAGCAGCTGGAGCAGGGGACAAGAGACCCAGTACTTC.

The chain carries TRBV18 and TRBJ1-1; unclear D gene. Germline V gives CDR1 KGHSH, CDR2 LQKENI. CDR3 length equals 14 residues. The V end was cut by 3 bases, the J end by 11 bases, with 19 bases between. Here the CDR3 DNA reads TGTGCCAGCTCACCTCCGGCGACCCGTATAACGGCTTTCTTT. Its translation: CASSPPATRITAFF.

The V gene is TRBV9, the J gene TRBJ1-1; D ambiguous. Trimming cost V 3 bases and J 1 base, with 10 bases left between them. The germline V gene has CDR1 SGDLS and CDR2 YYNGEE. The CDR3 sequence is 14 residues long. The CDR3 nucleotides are TGTGCCAGCAGCGCCTGGGTAGAGAACACTGAAGCTTTCTTT. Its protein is CASSAWVENTEAFF.

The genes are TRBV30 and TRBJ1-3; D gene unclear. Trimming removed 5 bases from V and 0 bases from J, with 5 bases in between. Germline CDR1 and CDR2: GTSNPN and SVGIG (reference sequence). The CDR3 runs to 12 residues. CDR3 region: CAWGSSGNTIYF. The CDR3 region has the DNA TGTGCCTGGGGGTCCTCTGGAAACACCATATATTTT.

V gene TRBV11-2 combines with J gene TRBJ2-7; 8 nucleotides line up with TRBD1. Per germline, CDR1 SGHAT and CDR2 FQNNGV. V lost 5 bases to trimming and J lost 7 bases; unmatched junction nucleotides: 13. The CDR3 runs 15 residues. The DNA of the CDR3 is TGTGCCAGCAGCGGAGAGGCAGGGGGCGCGGGGGAGCAGTACTTC. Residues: CASSGEAGGAGEQYF.

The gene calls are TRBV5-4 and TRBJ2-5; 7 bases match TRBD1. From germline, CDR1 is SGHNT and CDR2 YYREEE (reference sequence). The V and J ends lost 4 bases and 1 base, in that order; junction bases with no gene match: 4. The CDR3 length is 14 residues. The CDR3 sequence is CASSLTGTQETQYF. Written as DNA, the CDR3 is TGTGCCAGCAGCCTGACAGGGACCCAAGAGACCCAGTACTTC.

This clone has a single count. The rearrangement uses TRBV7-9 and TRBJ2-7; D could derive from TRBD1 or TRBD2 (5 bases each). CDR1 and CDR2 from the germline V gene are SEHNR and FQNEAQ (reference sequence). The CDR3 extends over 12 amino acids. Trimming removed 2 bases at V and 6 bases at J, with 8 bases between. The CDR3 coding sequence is TGTGCCAGCAGCTTATCTGGGGGCGAGCAGTACTTC. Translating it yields CASSLSGGEQYF.

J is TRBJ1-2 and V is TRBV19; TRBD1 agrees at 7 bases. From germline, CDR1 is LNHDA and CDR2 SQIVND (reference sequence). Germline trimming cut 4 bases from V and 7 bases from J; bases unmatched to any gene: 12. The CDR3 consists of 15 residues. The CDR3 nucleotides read TGTGCCAGTAGTAGCGACAGGGCTATGGGTTCTGGCTACACCTTC. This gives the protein CASSSDRAMGSGYTF.

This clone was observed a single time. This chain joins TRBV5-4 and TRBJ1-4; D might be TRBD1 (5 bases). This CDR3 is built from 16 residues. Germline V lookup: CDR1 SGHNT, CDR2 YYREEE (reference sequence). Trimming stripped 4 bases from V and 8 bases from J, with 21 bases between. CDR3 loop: CASSPNPGTEGEKLFF. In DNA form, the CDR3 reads TGTGCCAGCAGCCCAAACCCCGGGACGGAGGGCGAAAAACTGTTTTTT.

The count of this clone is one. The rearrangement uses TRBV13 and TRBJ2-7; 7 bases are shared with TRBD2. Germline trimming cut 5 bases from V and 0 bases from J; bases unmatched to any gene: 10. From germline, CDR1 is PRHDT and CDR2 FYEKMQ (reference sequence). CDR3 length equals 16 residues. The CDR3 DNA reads TGTGCCAGCAGCCCCGTTGCCAGCGGGAACTCCTACGAGCAGTACTTC. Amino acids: CASSPVASGNSYEQYF.

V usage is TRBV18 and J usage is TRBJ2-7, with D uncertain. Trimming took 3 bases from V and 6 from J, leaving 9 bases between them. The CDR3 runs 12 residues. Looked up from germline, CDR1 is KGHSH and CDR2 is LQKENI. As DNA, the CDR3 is TGTGCCAGCTCACCCCGGGTTTTCGAGCAGTACTTC. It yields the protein CASSPRVFEQYF.

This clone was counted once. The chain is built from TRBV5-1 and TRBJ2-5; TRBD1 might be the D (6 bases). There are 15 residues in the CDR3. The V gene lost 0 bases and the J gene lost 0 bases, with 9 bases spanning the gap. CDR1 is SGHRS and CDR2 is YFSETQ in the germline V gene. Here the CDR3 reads CASSLGTAYQETQYF. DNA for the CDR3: TGCGCCAGCAGCTTGGGGACAGCGTACCAAGAGACCCAGTACTTC.

CDR3 bases: TGTGCCAGCAGTCCCCTAGCGGGAGGGCTAGGGTACGAGCAGTACTTC. Protein: CASSPLAGGLGYEQYF. J is TRBJ2-7 and V is TRBV28; TRBD2 matches at 12 bases. Looked up from germline, CDR1 is MDHEN and CDR2 is SYDVKM. The V and J ends lost 5 bases and 4 bases, in that order; junction bases with no gene match: 9. The CDR3 contains 16 residues.

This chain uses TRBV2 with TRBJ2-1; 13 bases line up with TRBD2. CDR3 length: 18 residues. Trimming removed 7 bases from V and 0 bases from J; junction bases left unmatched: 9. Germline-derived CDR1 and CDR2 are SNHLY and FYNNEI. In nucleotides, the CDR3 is TGTGCCAGCACGGGACTAGCGGGACCCTGGAGCTCCTACAATGAGCAGTTCTTC. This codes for CASTGLAGPWSSYNEQFF.

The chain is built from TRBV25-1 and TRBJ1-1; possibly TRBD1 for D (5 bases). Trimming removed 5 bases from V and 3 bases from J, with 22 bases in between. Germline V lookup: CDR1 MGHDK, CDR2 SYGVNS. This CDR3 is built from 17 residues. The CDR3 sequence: CASSIGAMAYLYTEAFF. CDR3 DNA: TGTGCCAGCAGTATTGGGGCTATGGCTTATCTTTACACTGAAGCTTTCTTT.

The CDR3 coding sequence is TGCGCCAGCAGGGCCTGGGAGCAAGAGACCCAGTACTTC. Its translation is CASRAWEQETQYF. The chain links TRBV5-1 to TRBJ2-5, with D perhaps matching TRBD2 (5 bases). The V gene lost 5 bases and the J gene lost 2 bases, with 10 bases spanning the gap. The V gene's germline CDR1 is SGHRS and CDR2 YFSETQ. The length of the CDR3 is 13 residues.

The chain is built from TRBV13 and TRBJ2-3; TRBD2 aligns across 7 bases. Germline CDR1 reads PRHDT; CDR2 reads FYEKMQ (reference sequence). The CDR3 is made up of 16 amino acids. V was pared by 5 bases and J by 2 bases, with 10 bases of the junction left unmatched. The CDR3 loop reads CASSPSGRADTDTQYF. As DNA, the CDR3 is TGTGCCAGCAGCCCCTCAGGGAGGGCGGACACAGATACGCAGTATTTT. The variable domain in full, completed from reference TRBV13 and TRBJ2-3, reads AAGVIQSPRHLIKEKRETATLKCYPIPRHDTVYWYQQGPGQDPQFLISFYEKMQSDKGSIPDRFSAQQFSDYHSELNMSSLELGDSALYFCASSPSGRADTDTQYFGPGTRLTVL.

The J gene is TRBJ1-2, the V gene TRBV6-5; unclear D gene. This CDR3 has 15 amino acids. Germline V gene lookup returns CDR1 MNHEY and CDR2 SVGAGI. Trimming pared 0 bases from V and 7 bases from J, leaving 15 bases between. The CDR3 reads CASSYSGLNHGGYTF. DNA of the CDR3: TGTGCCAGCAGTTACTCCGGCCTCAACCACGGTGGCTACACCTTC.

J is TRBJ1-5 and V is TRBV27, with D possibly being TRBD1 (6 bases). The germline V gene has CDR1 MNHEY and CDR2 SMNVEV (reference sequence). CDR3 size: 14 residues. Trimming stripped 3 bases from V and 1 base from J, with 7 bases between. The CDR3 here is CASSFQGSNQPQHF. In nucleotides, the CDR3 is TGTGCCAGCAGTTTTCAGGGGAGCAATCAGCCCCAGCATTTT.

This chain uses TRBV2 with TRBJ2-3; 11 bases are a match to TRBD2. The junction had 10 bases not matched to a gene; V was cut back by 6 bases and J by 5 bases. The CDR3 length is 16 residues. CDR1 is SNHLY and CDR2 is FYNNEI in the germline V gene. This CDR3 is CASSPLAGVAVDTQYF. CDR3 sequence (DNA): TGTGCCAGCAGCCCACTAGCGGGAGTTGCGGTAGATACGCAGTATTTT.

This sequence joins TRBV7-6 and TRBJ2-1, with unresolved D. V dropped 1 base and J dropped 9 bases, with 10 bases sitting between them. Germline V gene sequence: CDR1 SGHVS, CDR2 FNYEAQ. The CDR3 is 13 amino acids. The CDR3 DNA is TGTGCCAGCAGCTTAGTACCCTTAGGTGAGCAGTTCTTC. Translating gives CASSLVPLGEQFF.

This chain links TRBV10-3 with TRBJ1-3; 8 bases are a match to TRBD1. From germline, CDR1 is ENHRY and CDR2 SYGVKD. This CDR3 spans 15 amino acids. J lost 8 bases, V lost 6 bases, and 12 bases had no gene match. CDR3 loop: CAIRPGTGPLDTIYF. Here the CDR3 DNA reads TGTGCCATCAGGCCGGGGACAGGTCCTTTAGACACCATATATTTT.

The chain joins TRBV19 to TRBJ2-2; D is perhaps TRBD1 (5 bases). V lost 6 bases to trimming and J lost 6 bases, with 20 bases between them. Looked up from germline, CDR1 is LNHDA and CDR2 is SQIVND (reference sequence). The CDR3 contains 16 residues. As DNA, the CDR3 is TGTGCCAGTAGAGGGGAAACGTTTGAGACCGCCGGGGAGCTGTTTTTT. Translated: CASRGETFETAGELFF.

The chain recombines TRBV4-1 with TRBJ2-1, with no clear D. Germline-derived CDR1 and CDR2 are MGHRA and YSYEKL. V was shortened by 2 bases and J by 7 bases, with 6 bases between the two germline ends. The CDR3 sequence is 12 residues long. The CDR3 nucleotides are TGCGCCAGCAGCCAAAGTTATAATGAGCAGTTCTTC. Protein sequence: CASSQSYNEQFF.

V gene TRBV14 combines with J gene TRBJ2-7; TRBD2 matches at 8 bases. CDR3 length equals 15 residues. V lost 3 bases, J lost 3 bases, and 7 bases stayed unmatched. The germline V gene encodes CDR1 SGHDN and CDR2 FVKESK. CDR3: CASSQGLVSFYEQYF. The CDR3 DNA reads TGTGCCAGCAGCCAGGGACTAGTCTCCTTCTACGAGCAGTACTTC.

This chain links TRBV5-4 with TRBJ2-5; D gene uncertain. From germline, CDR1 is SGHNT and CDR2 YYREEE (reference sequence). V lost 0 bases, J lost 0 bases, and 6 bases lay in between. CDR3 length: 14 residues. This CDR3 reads CASSLVSNQETQYF. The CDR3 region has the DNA TGTGCCAGCAGCTTGGTGTCAAACCAAGAGACCCAGTACTTC.